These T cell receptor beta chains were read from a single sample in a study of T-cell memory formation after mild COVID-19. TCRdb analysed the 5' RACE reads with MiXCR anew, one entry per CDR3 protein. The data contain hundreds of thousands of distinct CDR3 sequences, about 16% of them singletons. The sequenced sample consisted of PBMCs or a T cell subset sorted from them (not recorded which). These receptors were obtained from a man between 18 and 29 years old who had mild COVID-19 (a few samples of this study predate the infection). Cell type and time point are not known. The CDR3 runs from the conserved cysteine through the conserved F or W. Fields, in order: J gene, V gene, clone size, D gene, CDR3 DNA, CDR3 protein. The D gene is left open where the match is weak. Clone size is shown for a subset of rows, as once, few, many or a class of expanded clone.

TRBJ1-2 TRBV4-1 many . TGCGCCAGCAGCCTCCCCTCGGCAGGGGCGCCCGGCTACACCTTC CASSLPSAGAPGYTF
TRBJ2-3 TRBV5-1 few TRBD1 TGCGCCACCAGCACGGAGACAGGGGCGTACTCAGATACGCAGTATTTT CATSTETGAYSDTQYF
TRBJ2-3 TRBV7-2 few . TGTGCCAGCAGCTTAAGTTGGGGAAGCACAGATACGCAGTATTTT CASSLSWGSTDTQYF
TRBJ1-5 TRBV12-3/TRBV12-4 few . TGTGCCAGCAGAGCGGGGGGCATATTCAATCAGCCCCAGCATTTT CASRAGGIFNQPQHF
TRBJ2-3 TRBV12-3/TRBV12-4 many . TGTGCCAGCAGTCTAGACACAGATACGCAGTATTTT CASSLDTDTQYF
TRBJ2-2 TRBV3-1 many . TGTGCCAGCAGCCCCCCGGGGGAGCCCGGGACCGGGGAGCTGTTTTTT CASSPPGEPGTGELFF
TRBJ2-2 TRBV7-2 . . TGTGCCAGCAGCTTTACCGTCGGCGCCGGGGAGCTGTTTTTT CASSFTVGAGELFF
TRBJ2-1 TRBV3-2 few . TGTGCCAGCAGCCACGGCAATCGGCGGGGGGACGAGCAGTTCTTC CASSHGNRRGDEQFF
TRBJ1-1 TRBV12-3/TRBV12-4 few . TGTGCCAGCTCCCCAAAGAGAAACACTGAAGCTTTCTTT CASSPKRNTEAFF
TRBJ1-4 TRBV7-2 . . TGTGCCAGCAGCTTTTCTAATGAAAAACTGTTTTTT CASSFSNEKLFF
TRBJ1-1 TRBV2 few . TGTGCCAGCAGCCATTATGGACAGACTAACACTGAAGCTTTCTTT CASSHYGQTNTEAFF
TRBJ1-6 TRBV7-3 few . TGTGCCAGCAGCCCAAACCGGGTCCCTGGTTCACCCCTCCACTTT CASSPNRVPGSPLHF
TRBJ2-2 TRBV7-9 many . TGTGCCAGCAGCTTACCCCAAGGGACCGGGGAGCTGTTTTTT CASSLPQGTGELFF
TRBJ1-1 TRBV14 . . TGTGCCAGCAGCCAAGCTCCATCCCATTACACTGAAGCTTTCTTT CASSQAPSHYTEAFF
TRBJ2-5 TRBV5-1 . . TGCGCCAGCAGCTTGGTTTGGTGGGCAGCGCCCTTCCAAGAGACCCAGTACTTC CASSLVWWAAPFQETQYF
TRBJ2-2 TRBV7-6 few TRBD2 TGTGCCAGCAGCTTCATTGCGACTAGCGGAGGGGAGCTGTTTTTT CASSFIATSGGELFF
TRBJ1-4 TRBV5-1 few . TGCGCCAGCAGCTTCGCGTCTGGGTCCAGGTTTAATGAAAAACTGTTTTTT CASSFASGSRFNEKLFF
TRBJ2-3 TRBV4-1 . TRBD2 TGCGCCAGCAGCCAAGGCCGTGCTAGCGGTTCCACAGATACGCAGTATTTT CASSQGRASGSTDTQYF
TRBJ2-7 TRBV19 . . TGTGCCAGTAAATTGGGGGCAGCACGAGACGAGCAGTACTTC CASKLGAARDEQYF
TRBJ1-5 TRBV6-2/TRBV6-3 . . TGTGCCAGCAGTTACCCTTCCGACAGACCCAATCAGCCCCAGCATTTT CASSYPSDRPNQPQHF
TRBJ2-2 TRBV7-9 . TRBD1 TGTGCCAGCAGCCCCGGGACAGTGAACACCGGGGAGCTGTTTTTT CASSPGTVNTGELFF
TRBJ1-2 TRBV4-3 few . TGCGCCAGCAGCCAAGGGGTCGGCGGGAACTATGGCTACACCTTC CASSQGVGGNYGYTF
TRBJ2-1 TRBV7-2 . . TGTGCCAGCAGCTTAGTGACAGGTATCTCCATCGAGCAGTTCTTC CASSLVTGISIEQFF